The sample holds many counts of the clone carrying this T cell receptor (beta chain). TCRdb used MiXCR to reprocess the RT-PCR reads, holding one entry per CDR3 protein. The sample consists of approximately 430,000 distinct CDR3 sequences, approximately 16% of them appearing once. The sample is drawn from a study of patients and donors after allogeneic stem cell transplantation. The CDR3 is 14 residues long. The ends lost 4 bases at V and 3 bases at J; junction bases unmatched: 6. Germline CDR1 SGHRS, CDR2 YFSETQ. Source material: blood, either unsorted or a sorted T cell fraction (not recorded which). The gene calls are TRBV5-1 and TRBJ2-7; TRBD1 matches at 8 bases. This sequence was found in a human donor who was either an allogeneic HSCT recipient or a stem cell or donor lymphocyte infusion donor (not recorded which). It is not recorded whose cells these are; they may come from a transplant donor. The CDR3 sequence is CASSIRTGYYEQYF. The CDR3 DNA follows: TGCGCCAGCAGCATCAGGACAGGGTACTACGAGCAGTACTTC.